A single sample is the source of the 12 T cell receptor beta chains below, sequenced in a study of regulatory T cells in long-lasting Graves disease. CDR3 regions were amplified by Arm-PCR using iRepertoire HTBI primers to build TCR beta libraries. TCRdb re-called the multiplex PCR reads with MiXCR, one entry per CDR3 protein. The repertoire holds 350,000 to 450,000 distinct CDR3 sequences, with 14% to 15% as singletons. As for time point: newly diagnosed GD, antithyroid drugs for less than 3 months. Extracted PBMC RNA gave rise to the TCR library. This sample was also put to use in a study of T cells in Graves' hyperthyroidism and ophthalmopathy.

Sample: peripheral blood mononuclear cells (PBMCs), taken at new diagnosis, from a patient treated with antithyroid drugs. Receptors originate from a woman aged 30 to 39 with Graves disease.

This rearrangement joins TRBV5-1 to TRBJ2-7; no clear D. CDR3 size: 13 residues. Trimming left V 9 bases short and J 3 bases short, with 16 bases between. CDR1 and CDR2 from the germline V gene are SGHRS and YFSETQ. The CDR3 loop is CATSIESRYEQYF. The DNA for the CDR3 is TGCGCCACCAGTATCGAGTCTCGCTACGAGCAGTACTTC.

The table lists this clonotype with a few counts. J is TRBJ2-7 and V is TRBV6-1; 7 bases are a match to TRBD1. V gave up 6 bases and J gave up 5 bases; unmatched junction bases: 13. CDR3 length equals 15 residues. The germline CDR1 and CDR2 sequences are MNHNS and SASEGT. CDR3: CASSDRGLSVNEQYF. CDR3 DNA: TGTGCCAGCAGCGATAGGGGGCTATCGGTTAACGAGCAGTACTTC.

The rearrangement joins TRBV24-1 to TRBJ2-5, with D possibly called TRBD1 or TRBD2 (6 bases each). The V end lost 7 bases, the J end lost 3 bases, and 17 bases lay between the germline ends. Per the germline V gene, CDR1 is KGHDR and CDR2 is SFDVKD. The CDR3 length is 15 residues. For the CDR3, the DNA is TGTGCCACCAGCGGGGGCCGGGACGTTGAAGAGACCCAGTACTTC. It yields the protein CATSGGRDVEETQYF.

This clonotype was seen repeatedly, ten times or more. V gene TRBV30 combines with J gene TRBJ1-2; D ambiguous. Germline V gives CDR1 GTSNPN, CDR2 SVGIG (reference sequence). Trimming stripped 4 bases from V and 5 bases from J, with 14 bases between. This CDR3 region has 13 residues. In DNA form, the CDR3 reads TGTGCCTGGACCACTGGACCCCCGTATGGCTACACCTTC. It yields the protein CAWTTGPPYGYTF.

In its sample, this clonotype was seen many times. The chain carries TRBV6-1 and TRBJ2-5; D unresolved. CDR1 and CDR2 from the germline V gene are MNHNS and SASEGT. Trimming pared 4 bases from V and 1 base from J, leaving 10 bases between. CDR3 size: 14 residues. The CDR3 sequence is CASSVNVVQETQYF. CDR3 coding DNA: TGTGCCAGCAGTGTGAACGTGGTCCAAGAGACCCAGTACTTC.

The chain couples TRBV7-3 to TRBJ2-2; possible D gene TRBD2, 5 bases. V was trimmed by 6 bases and J by 7 bases, leaving 9 bases between them. The CDR3 spans 12 residues. The germline CDR1 and CDR2 sequences are SGHTA and FQGTGA. In DNA form, the CDR3 reads TGTGCCAGCAGACTAGACATCGGGGAGCTGTTTTTT. It specifies CASRLDIGELFF.

This clonotype was counted only a few times. The V call is TRBV30, the J call TRBJ1-6, with a tentative D call TRBD1 (5 bases). In germline, CDR1 is GTSNPN, CDR2 SVGIG (reference sequence). This CDR3 has 13 residues. The V and J ends lost 8 bases and 5 bases respectively, with 13 bases between them. The CDR3, as DNA: TGTGCCCTCCACCGGGACCATAATTCACCCCTCCACTTT. It translates to CALHRDHNSPLHF. The full variable domain, rest sourced from reference TRBV30 and TRBJ1-6, is SQTIHQWPATLVQPVGSPLSLECTVEGTSNPNLYWYRQAAGRGLQLLFYSVGIGQISSEVPQNLSASRPQDRQFILSSKKLLLSDSGFYLCALHRDHNSPLHFGNGTRLTVT.

This chain uses TRBV2 with TRBJ2-7; 10 bases line up with TRBD2. Germline V gene data show CDR1 as SNHLY and CDR2 as FYNNEI. The CDR3 contains 18 residues. V shed 1 base and J 0 bases; nucleotides not matched to a gene: 9. In DNA, the CDR3 is TGTGCCAGCAGTGAAGTACGGCCTAGCGGGAGAGGCTCCTACGAGCAGTACTTC. This encodes CASSEVRPSGRGSYEQYF.

At least ten counts were recorded for this clonotype. The chain has TRBV10-3 and TRBJ2-5; the D gene is possibly TRBD2 (6 bases). The V gene's germline CDR1 is ENHRY and CDR2 SYGVKD. The V end was cut by 0 bases, the J end by 13 bases, with 15 bases between. This CDR3 is 13 amino acids long. The CDR3 loop reads CAISESASADMYF. The DNA of the CDR3 is TGTGCCATCAGTGAGTCGGCTAGCGCCGACATGTACTTC.

This clonotype was counted a few times. This chain connects TRBV27 to TRBJ1-5; D is perhaps TRBD1 (6 bases). V shed 4 bases and J shed 6 bases, with 16 bases lying between them. Germline values: CDR1 MNHEY, CDR2 SMNVEV (reference sequence). This CDR3 is built from 15 residues. This CDR3 is CASSWGHGLSQPQHF. DNA for the CDR3: TGTGCCAGCAGTTGGGGACACGGATTGAGTCAGCCCCAGCATTTT.

The V and J genes are TRBV20-1 and TRBJ2-1; 11 bases fit TRBD2. The CDR3 extends over 15 amino acids. V was clipped by 4 bases and J by 4 bases; unmatched bases: 6. Germline lookup yields CDR1 DFQATT and CDR2 SNEGSKA (reference sequence). Here the CDR3 reads CSATLAGGRYNEQFF. For the CDR3, the DNA is TGCAGTGCTACGCTAGCGGGAGGCCGGTACAATGAGCAGTTCTTC.

The sample holds many counts of this clonotype. V is TRBV27 and J is TRBJ2-5; TRBD2 matches at 11 bases. The V gene's germline CDR1 is MNHEY and CDR2 SMNVEV (reference sequence). CDR3 length equals 17 residues. The J segment lost 5 bases and the V segment lost 3 bases, leaving 11 bases of the junction unmatched. For the CDR3, the DNA is TGTGCCAGCAGTTTTGGTCCGGGACTAGCGGCCCGTGAGACCCAGTACTTC. It is translated as CASSFGPGLAARETQYF.